What follows are 27 T cell receptor beta chains derived from one specimen sequenced in a study of T cell responses to AZD1222 COVID-19 vaccine. Generated by immunoSEQ multiplex PCR, the TCRdb table keeps only in-frame clones and is missing some. The profile shows some 150,000 clones, 70% to 90% of them singletons. The input for sequencing was peripheral blood, taken 28 days after the second AZD1222 dose. The receptor set was obtained from an adult who received the AZD1222 COVID-19 vaccine.

The chain couples TRBV27 to TRBJ1-2; tentatively, D is TRBD1 (6 bases). CDR3 length: 14 residues. The V end was cut by 1 base, the J end by 8 bases, with 14 bases between. In germline, CDR1 is MNHEY, CDR2 SMNVEV (reference sequence). The CDR3 region is CASSLFGRGQGYTF. CDR3 in DNA: TGTGCCAGCAGTTTATTTGGCCGGGGGCAGGGCTACACCTTC.

The chain links TRBV4-2 to TRBJ1-2; D call uncertain. CDR3 length: 12 amino acids. Germline values: CDR1 LGHNA, CDR2 YNFKEQ. Trimming pared 4 bases from V and 6 bases from J, leaving 9 bases between. CDR3 loop: CASSPWGNGYTF. As DNA, the CDR3 is TGTGCCAGCAGCCCATGGGGTAATGGCTACACCTTC.

CDR3 in amino acids: CASSSGGTDVRETQYF. The CDR3 bases are TGTGCCAGCAGCTCGGGCGGGACAGACGTTCGAGAGACCCAGTACTTC. The chain couples TRBV5-4 to TRBJ2-5, with D possibly TRBD1 on 7 matching bases. V was clipped by 3 bases and J by 4 bases, with 19 bases between them. The CDR3 totals 16 residues. In germline, CDR1 is SGHNT, CDR2 YYREEE (reference sequence).

V gene TRBV4-2 combines with J gene TRBJ2-3; 8 positions agree with TRBD2. With 1 base clipped from V and 0 bases from J, the junction kept 6 bases outside the gene matches. CDR3 length: 17 amino acids. CDR1 and CDR2 from the germline V gene are LGHNA and YNFKEQ. The CDR3 region is CASSQAGTRPSTDTQYF. CDR3 nucleotides: TGTGCCAGCAGCCAAGCAGGGACTAGACCTAGCACAGATACGCAGTATTTT.

This clone was recorded once. The CDR3 DNA reads as TGTGCCAGCAGCCCCAGGGGGCCTCAAGAGACCCAGTACTTC. This codes for CASSPRGPQETQYF. The gene calls are TRBV3-1 (or the pseudogene TRBV3-2) and TRBJ2-5; 8 nucleotides line up with TRBD1. Germline V CDR1 and CDR2: LGHDT, YNNKEL (reference sequence). Losses at the gene ends were 4 bases for V and 2 bases for J; bases not matched to a gene: 3. This CDR3 is 14 amino acids long.

The chain combines TRBV29-1 with TRBJ2-1, with D uncertain. Between the trimmed V and J ends, which lost 6 bases and 2 bases, there was a span of 2 bases. CDR1 and CDR2 from the germline V gene are SQVTM and ANQGSEA. The CDR3 contains 10 residues. CDR3 in amino acids: CSVAYNEQFF. The CDR3 DNA follows: TGCAGCGTAGCCTACAATGAGCAGTTCTTC.

The chain combines TRBV7-2 with TRBJ2-3, with a possible D match to TRBD1 (5 bases). The CDR3 consists of 15 residues. Germline assignment: CDR1 SGHTA and CDR2 FQGNSA. V lost 6 bases and J lost 0, with 13 bases in between. CDR3: CASSLQAHSTDTQYF. The CDR3 DNA sequence: TGTGCCAGCAGTCTACAGGCTCATAGCACAGATACGCAGTATTTT. The variable domain in full, completed from reference TRBV7-2 and TRBJ2-3, reads GAGVSQSPSNKVTEKGKDVELRCDPISGHTALYWYRQSLGQGLEFLIYFQGNSAPDKSGLPSDRFSAERTGGSVSTLTIQRTQQEDSAVYLCASSLQAHSTDTQYFGPGTRLTVL.

The J gene is TRBJ2-7, the V gene TRBV7-9; D not resolved. The ends were cut back, 5 bases at V and 1 base at J, with 12 bases in the middle. Germline lookup yields CDR1 SEHNR and CDR2 FQNEAQ (reference sequence). The CDR3 loop spans 14 amino acids. DNA for the CDR3: TGTGCCAGCAGCCCCCAGTTGAGATCCTACGAGCAGTACTTC. This codes for CASSPQLRSYEQYF.

The chain uses TRBV28 and TRBJ2-1; a weak D match, TRBD2 (6 bases). The germline gives CDR1 MDHEN, CDR2 SYDVKM. The CDR3 has 14 amino acids. V lost 7 bases, J lost 5 bases, and 15 bases lay in between. CDR3 amino acids: CASILAGSHNEQFF. In DNA form, the CDR3 reads TGTGCCAGCATCCTGGCCGGGAGCCACAATGAGCAGTTCTTC.

The CDR3 region is CAWSVRGAYNEQFF. The CDR3 nucleotides read TGTGCCTGGAGTGTCAGGGGGGCCTACAATGAGCAGTTCTTC. This chain links TRBV30 with TRBJ2-1, with a possible D match to TRBD1 (7 bases). Between the trimmed V and J ends, which lost 0 bases and 2 bases, there was a span of 8 bases. There are 14 residues in the CDR3. Germline V gene lookup returns CDR1 GTSNPN and CDR2 SVGIG (reference sequence).

This rearrangement joins TRBV30 to TRBJ2-1; D is ambiguous. Germline values: CDR1 GTSNPN, CDR2 SVGIG (reference sequence). The CDR3 has 13 amino acids. Trimming stripped 3 bases from V and 1 base from J, with 7 bases between. The CDR3 bases are TGTGCCTGGAGCATTAATTCCTACAATGAGCAGTTCTTC. Its protein is CAWSINSYNEQFF.

The V and J genes are TRBV28 and TRBJ1-1; tentatively, D is TRBD1 (6 bases). Between the trimmed V and J ends, which lost 6 bases and 11 bases, there was a span of 22 bases. The length of the CDR3 is 14 residues. CDR1 and CDR2 from the germline V gene are MDHEN and SYDVKM. The CDR3, as DNA: TGTGCCAGCAGCTTTAAAGAAGGGGGGACTGGTGCTTTCTTT. Amino acids: CASSFKEGGTGAFF.

The chain combines TRBV2 with TRBJ2-3; 11 nucleotides match TRBD1. Germline CDR1 reads SNHLY; CDR2 reads FYNNEI. After removal of 6 bases from V and 2 bases from J, the junction contained 7 bases not matched to a gene. The CDR3 is 16 amino acids. The CDR3, as DNA: TGTGCCAGCAGCCTCGGACAGGGGGCAATCACAGATACGCAGTATTTT. Translated, it gives CASSLGQGAITDTQYF.

The chain uses TRBV2 and TRBJ2-1; D remains ambiguous. Per the germline V gene, CDR1 is SNHLY and CDR2 is FYNNEI. V gave up 5 bases and J gave up 5 bases, with 10 bases separating them. The CDR3 is made up of 13 amino acids. The CDR3 nucleotides are TGTGCCAGCAGTTTGGACGGTAACAATGAGCAGTTCTTC. Translation gives CASSLDGNNEQFF.

The rearrangement joins TRBV4-2 to TRBJ1-5; a weak D match, TRBD1 (6 bases). This CDR3 contains 18 residues. V was clipped by 2 bases and J by 2 bases, with 19 bases between them. Looked up from germline, CDR1 is LGHNA and CDR2 is YNFKEQ. Here the CDR3 DNA reads TGTGCCAGCAGCCAAACTGCCATACAGGGTAGTGGCAATCAGCCCCAGCATTTT. Protein sequence: CASSQTAIQGSGNQPQHF.

The chain recombines TRBV6-5 with TRBJ1-3; D ambiguous. Germline V gene sequence: CDR1 MNHEY, CDR2 SVGAGI. The CDR3 is 14 amino acids. Trimming left V 2 bases short and J 2 bases short, with 7 bases between. The CDR3: CASSYKGTGNTIYF. In nucleotides, the CDR3 is TGTGCCAGCAGTTACAAGGGCACTGGAAACACCATATATTTT.

The chain recombines TRBV9 with TRBJ1-2; 11 bases align to TRBD1. This CDR3 has 15 residues. Trimming at V came to 3 bases and at J to 7 bases, leaving 8 bases not matched to a gene. Germline lookup yields CDR1 SGDLS and CDR2 YYNGEE. CDR3 protein: CASSGPGQGGRGYTF. The CDR3 DNA follows: TGTGCCAGCAGCGGACCGGGACAGGGGGGCCGTGGCTACACCTTC.

This clone was recorded only once. This rearrangement joins TRBV6-4 to TRBJ2-1; D call uncertain. Germline assignment: CDR1 MRHNA and CDR2 SNTAGT. V lost 0 bases and J lost 8, with 11 bases in between. The CDR3 length is 14 residues. For the CDR3, the DNA is TGTGCCAGCAGTGACTCGATGAGTCGGGATGAGCAGTTCTTC. Translation gives CASSDSMSRDEQFF.

This chain uses TRBV7-2 with TRBJ1-3; D is unresolved. Germline CDR1 reads SGHTA; CDR2 reads FQGNSA. The CDR3 runs 14 residues. V lost 2 bases and J 0 bases, leaving 5 bases between the germline ends. CDR3 sequence (DNA): TGTGCCAGCAGCTTATGGAGCTCTGGAAACACCATATATTTT. It translates to CASSLWSSGNTIYF.

The J gene is TRBJ2-7, the V gene TRBV2; D is possibly TRBD1 (6 bases). The CDR3 spans 15 residues. The V and J ends lost 4 bases and 12 bases respectively, with 25 bases between them. From germline, CDR1 is SNHLY and CDR2 FYNNEI. The CDR3 reads CASSALRTDGARGYF. DNA of the CDR3: TGTGCCAGCAGTGCCCTAAGGACAGACGGGGCGCGAGGGTACTTC. The full variable domain, in which reference TRBV2 and TRBJ2-7 provide the parts outside the CDR3, is EPEVTQTPSHQVTQMGQEVILRCVPISNHLYFYWYRQILGQKVEFLVSFYNNEISEKSEIFDDQFSVERPDGSNFTLKIRSTKLEDSAMYFCASSALRTDGARGYFGPGTRLTVT.

The chain links TRBV2 to TRBJ1-1, with D perhaps TRBD1 (5 bases). Trimming removed 6 bases at V and 1 base at J, with 9 bases between. The CDR3 runs to 13 residues. From germline, CDR1 is SNHLY and CDR2 FYNNEI. The CDR3 is CASRGAENTEAFF. Written as DNA, the CDR3 is TGTGCCAGCAGAGGGGCTGAGAACACTGAAGCTTTCTTT.

This chain links TRBV4-2 with TRBJ2-1; 8 bases align to TRBD2. V was pared by 1 base and J by 0 bases, with 8 bases of the junction left unmatched. CDR3 size: 18 residues. Germline values: CDR1 LGHNA, CDR2 YNFKEQ. CDR3 residues: CASSQATAGALSYNEQFF. In DNA, the CDR3 is TGTGCCAGCAGCCAAGCGACAGCGGGGGCTCTCTCCTACAATGAGCAGTTCTTC.

The V gene is TRBV11-2, the J gene TRBJ1-6; D unclear. Trimming cost V 1 base and J 6 bases, with 13 bases left between them. The CDR3 has 16 residues. Per germline, CDR1 SGHAT and CDR2 FQNNGV. This chain's CDR3 is CASSLGLPAANSPLHF. CDR3 DNA sequence: TGTGCCAGCAGCTTAGGCCTCCCCGCGGCTAATTCACCCCTCCACTTT.

The J gene is TRBJ1-6, the V gene TRBV5-1; D is unclear. There are 12 residues in the CDR3. From germline, CDR1 is SGHRS and CDR2 YFSETQ. With 0 bases removed from V and 5 bases from J, the gap between germline ends came to 0 bases. The CDR3 is CASSLDNSPLHF. The CDR3 nucleotides are TGCGCCAGCAGCTTGGATAATTCACCCCTCCACTTT.

The rearrangement joins TRBV3-1 (or the pseudogene TRBV3-2) to TRBJ1-2, with 7 nucleotides matching TRBD1. From germline, CDR1 is LGHDT and CDR2 YNNKEL (reference sequence). With V trimmed by 7 bases and J by 1 base, 9 bases remained unmatched. The CDR3 spans 15 residues. CDR3 residues: CASTLQGEGNYGYTF. As DNA, the CDR3 is TGTGCCAGCACACTCCAGGGGGAAGGTAACTATGGCTACACCTTC.

V gene TRBV7-2 combines with J gene TRBJ1-5, with D perhaps matching TRBD1 (6 bases). Germline V gives CDR1 SGHTA, CDR2 FQGNSA. This CDR3 region has 16 residues. Trimming shortened V by 2 bases and J by 2 bases, and 13 bases separated the two germline ends. The CDR3: CASSLRVGGGNQPQHF. CDR3 sequence (DNA): TGTGCCAGCAGCTTAAGGGTGGGGGGCGGCAATCAGCCCCAGCATTTT. Looking up the rest from reference TRBV7-2 and TRBJ1-5 gives the full variable domain: GAGVSQSPSNKVTEKGKDVELRCDPISGHTALYWYRQSLGQGLEFLIYFQGNSAPDKSGLPSDRFSAERTGGSVSTLTIQRTQQEDSAVYLCASSLRVGGGNQPQHFGDGTRLSIL.

The chain combines TRBV28 with TRBJ2-1; D is possibly TRBD2 (7 bases). The CDR3 is 14 amino acids. V was trimmed by 7 bases and J by 4 bases, leaving 14 bases between them. Germline V gene data show CDR1 as MDHEN and CDR2 as SYDVKM. The CDR3 sequence: CASKMGGAYNEQFF. Here the CDR3 DNA reads TGTGCCAGCAAAATGGGGGGGGCTTACAATGAGCAGTTCTTC. The variable domain in full, completed from reference TRBV28 and TRBJ2-1, reads DVKVTQSSRYLVKRTGEKVFLECVQDMDHENMFWYRQDPGLGLRLIYFSYDVKMKEKGDIPEGYSVSREKKERFSLILESASTNQTSMYLCASKMGGAYNEQFFGPGTRLTVL.